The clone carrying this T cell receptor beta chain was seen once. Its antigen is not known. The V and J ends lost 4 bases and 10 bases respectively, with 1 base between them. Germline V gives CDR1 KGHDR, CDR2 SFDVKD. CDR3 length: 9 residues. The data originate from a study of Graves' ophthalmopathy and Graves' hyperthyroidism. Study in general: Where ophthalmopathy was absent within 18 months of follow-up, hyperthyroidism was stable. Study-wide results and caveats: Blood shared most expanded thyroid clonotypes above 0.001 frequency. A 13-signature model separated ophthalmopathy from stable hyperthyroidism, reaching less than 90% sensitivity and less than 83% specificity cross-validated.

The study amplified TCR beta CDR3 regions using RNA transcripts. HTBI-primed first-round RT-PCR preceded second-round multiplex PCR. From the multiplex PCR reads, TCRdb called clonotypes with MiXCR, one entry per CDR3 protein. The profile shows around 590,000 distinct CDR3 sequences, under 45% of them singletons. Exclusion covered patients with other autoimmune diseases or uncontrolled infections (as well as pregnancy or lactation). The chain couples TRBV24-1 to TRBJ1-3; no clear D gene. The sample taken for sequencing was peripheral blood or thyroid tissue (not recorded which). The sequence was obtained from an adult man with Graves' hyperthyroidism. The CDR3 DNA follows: TGTGCCACCAGTGAAACCATATATTTT. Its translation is CATSETIYF.